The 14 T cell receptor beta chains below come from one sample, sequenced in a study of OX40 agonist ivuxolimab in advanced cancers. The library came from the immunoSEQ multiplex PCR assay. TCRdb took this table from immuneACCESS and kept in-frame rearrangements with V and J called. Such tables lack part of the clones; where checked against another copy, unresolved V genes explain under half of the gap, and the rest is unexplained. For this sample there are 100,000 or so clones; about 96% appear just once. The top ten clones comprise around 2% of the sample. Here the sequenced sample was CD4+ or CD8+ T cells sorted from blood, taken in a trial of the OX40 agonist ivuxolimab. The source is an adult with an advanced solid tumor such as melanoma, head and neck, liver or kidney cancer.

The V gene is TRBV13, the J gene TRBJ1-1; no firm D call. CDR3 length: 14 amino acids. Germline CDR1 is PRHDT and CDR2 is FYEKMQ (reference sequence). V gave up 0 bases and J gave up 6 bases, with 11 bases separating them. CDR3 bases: TGTGCCAGCAGCTTAGGCGGCGGTAAGCCTGAAGCTTTCTTT. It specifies CASSLGGGKPEAFF.

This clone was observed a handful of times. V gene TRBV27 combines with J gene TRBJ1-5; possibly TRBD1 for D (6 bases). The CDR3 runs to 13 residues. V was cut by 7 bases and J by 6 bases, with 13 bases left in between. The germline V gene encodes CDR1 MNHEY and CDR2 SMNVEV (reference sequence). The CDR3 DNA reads TGTGCCAGCACTTACAGGGTTGGTCAGCCCCAGCATTTT. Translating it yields CASTYRVGQPQHF.

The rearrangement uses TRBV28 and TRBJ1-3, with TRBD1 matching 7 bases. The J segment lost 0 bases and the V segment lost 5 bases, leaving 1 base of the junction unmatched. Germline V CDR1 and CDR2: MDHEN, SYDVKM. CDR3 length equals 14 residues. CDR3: CASSGTDSGNTIYF. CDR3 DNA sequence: TGTGCCAGCAGTGGGACAGACTCTGGAAACACCATATATTTT.

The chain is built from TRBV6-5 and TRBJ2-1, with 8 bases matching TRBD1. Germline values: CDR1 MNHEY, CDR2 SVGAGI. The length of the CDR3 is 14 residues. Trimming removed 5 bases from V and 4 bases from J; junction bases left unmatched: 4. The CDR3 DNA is TGTGCCAGCAGTCTCAGACAGGGGTACAATGAGCAGTTCTTC. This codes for CASSLRQGYNEQFF.

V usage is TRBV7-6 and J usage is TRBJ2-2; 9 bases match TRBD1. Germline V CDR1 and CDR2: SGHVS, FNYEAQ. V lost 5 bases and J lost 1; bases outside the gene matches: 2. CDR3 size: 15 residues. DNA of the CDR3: TGTGCCAGCAGCCCGGGACAGGGGAACACCGGGGAGCTGTTTTTT. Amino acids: CASSPGQGNTGELFF.

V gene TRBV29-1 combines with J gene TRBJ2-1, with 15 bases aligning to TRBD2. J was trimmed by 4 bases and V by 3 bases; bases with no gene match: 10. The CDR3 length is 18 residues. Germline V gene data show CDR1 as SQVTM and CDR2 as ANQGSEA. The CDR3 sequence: CSVEPGGLAGGLYNEQFF. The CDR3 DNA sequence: TGCAGCGTTGAGCCCGGGGGACTAGCGGGGGGTTTATACAATGAGCAGTTCTTC.

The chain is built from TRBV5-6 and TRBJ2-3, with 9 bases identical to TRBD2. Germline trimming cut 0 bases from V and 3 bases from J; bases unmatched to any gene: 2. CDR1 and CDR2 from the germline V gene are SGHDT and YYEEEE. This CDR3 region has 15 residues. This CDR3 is CASSLGLAVTDTQYF. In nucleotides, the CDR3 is TGTGCCAGCAGCTTGGGACTAGCGGTGACAGATACGCAGTATTTT.

Written as DNA, the CDR3 is TGTGCCAGCAGTCCGAGGGACAGGGGAACCTACGAGCAGTACTTC. It specifies CASSPRDRGTYEQYF. The chain couples TRBV27 to TRBJ2-7; 10 nucleotides line up with TRBD1. After removal of 5 bases from V and 2 bases from J, the junction contained 6 bases not matched to a gene. Per germline, CDR1 MNHEY and CDR2 SMNVEV (reference sequence). The CDR3 has 15 amino acids.

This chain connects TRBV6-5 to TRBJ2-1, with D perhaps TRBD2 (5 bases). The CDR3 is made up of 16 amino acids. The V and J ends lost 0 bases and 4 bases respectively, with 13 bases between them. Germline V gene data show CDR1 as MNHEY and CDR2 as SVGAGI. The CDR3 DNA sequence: TGTGCCAGCAGTTACTCCACACTAGATAATTACAATGAGCAGTTCTTC. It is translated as CASSYSTLDNYNEQFF.

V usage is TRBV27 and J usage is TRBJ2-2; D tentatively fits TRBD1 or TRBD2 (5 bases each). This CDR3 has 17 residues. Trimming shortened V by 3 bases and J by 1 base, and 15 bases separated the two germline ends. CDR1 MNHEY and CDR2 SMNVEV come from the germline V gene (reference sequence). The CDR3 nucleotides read TGTGCCAGCAGTTTGGGGGTACGAGGGTTGAACACCGGGGAGCTGTTTTTT. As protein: CASSLGVRGLNTGELFF.

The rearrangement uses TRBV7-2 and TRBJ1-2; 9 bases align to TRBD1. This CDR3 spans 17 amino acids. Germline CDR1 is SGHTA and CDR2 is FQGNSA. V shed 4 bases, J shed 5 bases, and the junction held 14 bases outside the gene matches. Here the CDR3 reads CASSSSFPTGGEYGYTF. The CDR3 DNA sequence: TGTGCCAGCAGCTCCTCATTCCCGACAGGGGGGGAGTATGGCTACACCTTC.

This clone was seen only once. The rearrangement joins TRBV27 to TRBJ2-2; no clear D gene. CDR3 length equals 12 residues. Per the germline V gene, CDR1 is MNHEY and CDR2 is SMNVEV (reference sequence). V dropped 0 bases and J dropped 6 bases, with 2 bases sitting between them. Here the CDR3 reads CASSLSAGELFF. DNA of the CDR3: TGTGCCAGCAGTTTATCAGCCGGGGAGCTGTTTTTT.

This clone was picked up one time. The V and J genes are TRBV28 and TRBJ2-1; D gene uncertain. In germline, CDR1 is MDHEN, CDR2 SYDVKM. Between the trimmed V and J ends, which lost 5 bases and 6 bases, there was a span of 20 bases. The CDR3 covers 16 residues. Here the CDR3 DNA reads TGTGCCAGCAGTAGTGGACCGAATACAAAAATCAATGAGCAGTTCTTC. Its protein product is CASSSGPNTKINEQFF.

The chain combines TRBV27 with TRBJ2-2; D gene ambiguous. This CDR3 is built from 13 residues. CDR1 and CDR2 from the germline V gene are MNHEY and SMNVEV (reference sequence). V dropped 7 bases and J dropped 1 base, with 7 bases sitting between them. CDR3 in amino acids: CASMSWNTGELFF. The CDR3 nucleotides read TGTGCCAGCATGAGTTGGAACACCGGGGAGCTGTTTTTT.